This T cell receptor (beta chain) was recorded in a study of OX40 agonist ivuxolimab in advanced cancers. About the research overall: Patients were treated with ivuxolimab, an agonistic anti-OX40 (CD134) antibody. Partial responses were achieved by three patients: one hepatocellular carcinoma, two cutaneous melanoma.

Comment on this clone: Its cognate antigen is unknown.

Using immunoSEQ multiplex PCR, the repertoire was profiled, and TCRdb retains in-frame clones only, with some absent. The table has roughly 100,000 clones, 80% to 95% seen once; the top ten hold around 1.6%. Study conclusions and caveats: Blood T cells, both CD4+ and CD8+, expanded clonally by week 6 at 0.1 to 3.0 mg/kg.

There are 15 residues in the CDR3. Trimming took 7 bases from V and 5 from J, leaving 20 bases between them. Germline V gene data show CDR1 as MNHEY and CDR2 as SVGAGI. Drawing of blood for sampling happened at baseline, at cycle 4 day 1, and at cycle 7 day 1. The receptor's source is an adult with an advanced solid tumor such as melanoma, head and neck, liver or kidney cancer. This sequence joins TRBV6-5 and TRBJ1-1; D possibly corresponds to TRBD1 (6 bases). Source: CD4+ or CD8+ T cells sorted from blood, taken in a trial of the OX40 agonist ivuxolimab. The CDR3 protein is CASTEPTGPITEAFF. CDR3 DNA sequence: TGTGCCAGCACCGAACCGACAGGCCCTATAACTGAAGCTTTCTTT.